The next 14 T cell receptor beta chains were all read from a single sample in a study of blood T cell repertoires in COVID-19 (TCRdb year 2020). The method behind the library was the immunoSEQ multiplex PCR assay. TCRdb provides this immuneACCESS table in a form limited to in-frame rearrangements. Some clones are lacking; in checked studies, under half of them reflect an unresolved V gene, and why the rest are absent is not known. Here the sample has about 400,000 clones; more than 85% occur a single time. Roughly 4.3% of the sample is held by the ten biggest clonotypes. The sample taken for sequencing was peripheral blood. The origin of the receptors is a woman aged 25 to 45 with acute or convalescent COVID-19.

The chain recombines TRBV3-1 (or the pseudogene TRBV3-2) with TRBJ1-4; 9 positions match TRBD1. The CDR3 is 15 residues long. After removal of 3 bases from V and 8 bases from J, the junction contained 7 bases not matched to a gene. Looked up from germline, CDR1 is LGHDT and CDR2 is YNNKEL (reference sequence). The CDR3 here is CASSHLQGAYEKLFF. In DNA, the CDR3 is TGTGCCAGCAGCCACTTACAGGGGGCGTACGAAAAACTGTTTTTT.

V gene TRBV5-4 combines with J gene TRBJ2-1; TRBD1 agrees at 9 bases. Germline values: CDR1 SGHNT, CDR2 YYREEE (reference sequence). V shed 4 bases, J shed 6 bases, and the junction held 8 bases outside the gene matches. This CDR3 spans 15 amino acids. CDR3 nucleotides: TGTGCCAGCAGCCGAGGGGGGACAGGGAGCAATGAGCAGTTCTTC. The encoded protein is CASSRGGTGSNEQFF.

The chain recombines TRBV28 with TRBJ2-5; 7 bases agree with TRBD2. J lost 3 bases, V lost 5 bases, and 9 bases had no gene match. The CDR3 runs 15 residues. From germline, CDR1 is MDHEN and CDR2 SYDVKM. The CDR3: CASSPLGLEKETQYF. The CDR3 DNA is TGTGCCAGCAGTCCCCTCGGACTAGAGAAAGAGACCCAGTACTTC.

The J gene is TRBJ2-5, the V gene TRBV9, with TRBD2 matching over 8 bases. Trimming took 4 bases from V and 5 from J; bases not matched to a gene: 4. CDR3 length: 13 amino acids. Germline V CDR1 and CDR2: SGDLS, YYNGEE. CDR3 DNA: TGTGCCAGCAGCAATAGCGGGACGGAGACCCAGTACTTC. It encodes CASSNSGTETQYF.

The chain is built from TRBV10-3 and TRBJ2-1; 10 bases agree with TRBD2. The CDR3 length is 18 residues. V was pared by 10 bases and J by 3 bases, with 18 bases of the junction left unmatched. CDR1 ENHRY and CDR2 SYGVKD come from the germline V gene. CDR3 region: CATAVGSGGRGIYNEQFF. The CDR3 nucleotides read TGTGCCACCGCCGTGGGTAGCGGGGGGCGGGGTATCTACAATGAGCAGTTCTTC.

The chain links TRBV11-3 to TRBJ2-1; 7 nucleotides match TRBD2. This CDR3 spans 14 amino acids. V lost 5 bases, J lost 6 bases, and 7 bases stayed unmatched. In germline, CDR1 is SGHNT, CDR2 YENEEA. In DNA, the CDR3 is TGTGCCAGCAGCGTCAGCGGGGTCAGCAATGAGCAGTTCTTC. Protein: CASSVSGVSNEQFF.

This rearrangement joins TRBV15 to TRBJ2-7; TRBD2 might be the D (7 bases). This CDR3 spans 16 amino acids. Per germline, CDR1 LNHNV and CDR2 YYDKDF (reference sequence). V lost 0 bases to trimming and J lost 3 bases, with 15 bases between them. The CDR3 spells CATSRDGGPRRYEQYF. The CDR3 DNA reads TGTGCCACCAGCAGAGACGGGGGGCCCCGTCGCTACGAGCAGTACTTC. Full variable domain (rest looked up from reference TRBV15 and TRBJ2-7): DAMVIQNPRYQVTQFGKPVTLSCSQTLNHNVMYWYQQKSSQAPKLLFHYYDKDFNNEADTPDNFQSRRPNTSFCFLDIRSPGLGDTAMYLCATSRDGGPRRYEQYFGPGTRLTVT.

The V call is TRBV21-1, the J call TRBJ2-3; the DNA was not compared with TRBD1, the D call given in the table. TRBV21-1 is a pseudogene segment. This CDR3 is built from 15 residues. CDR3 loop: CASSIGRAVGDTQYF. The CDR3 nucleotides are TGTGCCAGCAGCATAGGCAGGGCTGTTGGAGATACGCAGTATTTT.

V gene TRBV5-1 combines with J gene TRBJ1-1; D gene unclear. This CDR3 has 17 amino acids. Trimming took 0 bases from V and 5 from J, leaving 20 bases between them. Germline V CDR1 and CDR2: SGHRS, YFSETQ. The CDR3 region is CASSLDLGFGFKTEAFF. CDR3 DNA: TGCGCCAGCAGCTTGGACCTTGGTTTCGGTTTTAAGACTGAAGCTTTCTTT.

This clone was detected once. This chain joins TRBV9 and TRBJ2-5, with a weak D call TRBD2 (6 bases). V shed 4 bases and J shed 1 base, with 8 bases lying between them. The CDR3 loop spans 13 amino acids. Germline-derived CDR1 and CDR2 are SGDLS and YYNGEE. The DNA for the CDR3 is TGTGCCAGCAGCAATAGCGGCCAAGAGACCCAGTACTTC. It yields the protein CASSNSGQETQYF. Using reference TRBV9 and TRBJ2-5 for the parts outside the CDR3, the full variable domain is DSGVTQTPKHLITATGQRVTLRCSPRSGDLSVYWYQQSLDQGLQFLIQYYNGEERAKGNILERFSAQQFPDLHSELNLSSLELGDSALYFCASSNSGQETQYFGPGTRLLVL.

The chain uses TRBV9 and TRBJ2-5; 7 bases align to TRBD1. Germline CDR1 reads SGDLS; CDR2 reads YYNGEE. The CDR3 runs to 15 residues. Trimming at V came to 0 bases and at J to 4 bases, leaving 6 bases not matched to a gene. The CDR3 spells CASSVGPTGSETQYF. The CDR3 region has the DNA TGTGCCAGCAGCGTAGGTCCGACAGGGTCAGAGACCCAGTACTTC.

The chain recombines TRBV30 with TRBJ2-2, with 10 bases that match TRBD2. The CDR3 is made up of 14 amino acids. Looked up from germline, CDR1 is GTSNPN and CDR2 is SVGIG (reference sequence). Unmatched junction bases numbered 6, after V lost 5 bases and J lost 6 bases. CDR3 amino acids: CAWSSGGAPGELFF. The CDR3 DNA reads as TGTGCCTGGTCGAGCGGGGGGGCCCCCGGGGAGCTGTTTTTT. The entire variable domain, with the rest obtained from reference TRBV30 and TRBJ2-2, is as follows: SQTIHQWPATLVQPVGSPLSLECTVEGTSNPNLYWYRQAAGRGLQLLFYSVGIGQISSEVPQNLSASRPQDRQFILSSKKLLLSDSGFYLCAWSSGGAPGELFFGEGSRLTVL.

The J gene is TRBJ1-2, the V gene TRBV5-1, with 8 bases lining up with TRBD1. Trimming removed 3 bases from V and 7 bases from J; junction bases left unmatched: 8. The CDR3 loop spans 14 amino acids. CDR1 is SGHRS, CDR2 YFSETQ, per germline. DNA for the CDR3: TGCGCCAGCAGCTCTGACGACAGGGGTGGTGGCTACACCTTC. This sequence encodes CASSSDDRGGGYTF.

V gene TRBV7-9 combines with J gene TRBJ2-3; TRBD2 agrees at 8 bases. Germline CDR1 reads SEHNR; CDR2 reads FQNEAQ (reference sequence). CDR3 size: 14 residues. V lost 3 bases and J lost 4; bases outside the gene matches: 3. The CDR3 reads CASSFIGGADTQYF. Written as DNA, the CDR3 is TGTGCCAGCAGCTTTATCGGGGGGGCAGATACGCAGTATTTT.